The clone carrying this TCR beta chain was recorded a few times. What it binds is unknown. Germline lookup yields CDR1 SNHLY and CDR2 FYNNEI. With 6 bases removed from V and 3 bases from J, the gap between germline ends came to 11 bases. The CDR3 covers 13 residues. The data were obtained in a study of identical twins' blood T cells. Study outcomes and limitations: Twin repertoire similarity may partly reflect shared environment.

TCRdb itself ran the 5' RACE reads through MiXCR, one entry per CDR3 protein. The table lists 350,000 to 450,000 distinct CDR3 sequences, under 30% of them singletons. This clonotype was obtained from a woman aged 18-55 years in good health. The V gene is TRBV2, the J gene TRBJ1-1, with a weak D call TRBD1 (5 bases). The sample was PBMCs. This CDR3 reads CASSGRADTEAFF. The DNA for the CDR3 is TGTGCCAGCAGCGGCAGGGCTGACACTGAAGCTTTCTTT.